This T cell receptor (beta chain) is drawn from a study of blood T cells in healthy people across ages. The CDR3 spans 16 residues. Unmatched junction bases numbered 11, after V lost 5 bases and J lost 5 bases. A J-beta primer mix and a sample-barcoded 5' primer were used in a second PCR of roughly 6 to 11 cycles. TCRdb re-analysed the 5' RACE reads in MiXCR, keeping a single row per CDR3 protein. The data show about 570,000 distinct CDR3 sequences, over 25% seen once. These data were also reused for a study on T cells of mothers and their children.

Sequencing input: blood. The V gene is TRBV12-3 or TRBV12-4, the J gene TRBJ2-2; 7 bases line up with TRBD2. The sequence was obtained from a boy aged 2 to 9 in good health. The CDR3 here is CASSPPGGTTTGELFF. The CDR3 DNA is TGTGCCAGCAGTCCCCCCGGTGGGACTACGACCGGGGAGCTGTTTTTT.